The TCR beta chain described here comes from a study of blood T cell repertoires in COVID-19. Study-wide background: The analysed material was cDNA or gDNA that came from T cells, B-cell-depleted T cells, or PBMCs.

TCRdb's copy holds only in-frame clones and misses some; the assay was immunoSEQ multiplex PCR. Of about 60,000 clones in the sample, 70% to 80% were seen once. The CDR3 consists of 13 residues. Germline V gene lookup returns CDR1 MDHEN and CDR2 SYDVKM. The V gene lost 9 bases and the J gene lost 4 bases, with 15 bases spanning the gap. This chain joins TRBV28 and TRBJ1-2; D may be TRBD1 (6 bases). The sequence derives from a man in his fifties or sixties with active or convalescent COVID-19. The specimen sequenced was peripheral blood. CDR3 amino acids: CARQDRVSYGYTF. The CDR3 DNA follows: TGTGCCAGGCAGGACAGAGTCAGCTATGGCTACACCTTC.